This T cell receptor beta chain emerged from a study of T cell responses to AZD1222 COVID-19 vaccine (dated by TCRdb to the early 2020s). With respect to the entire study: Because spike-specific TCR depth and breadth did not differ between the two schedules, AZD1222 recipients who got a second dose at roughly 4 weeks were pooled with those who got a second dose at roughly 12 weeks. TCR sequencing was performed for more than 230 trial participants, of whom roughly 200 were given two doses of AZD1222 and around 25 were given two doses of MenACWY control vaccine. Trial participants were enrolled into age subgroups of 18-55, 56-69 and 70-plus years, which contained around 150, 28 and 57 TCR-sequenced participants, respectively.

Measured from the cysteine to the phenylalanine, the CDR3 is 14 residues long. Solely the CDR3 DNA is kept, with 42 bases framed from the first base. Sequences LNHDA (CDR1) and SQIVND (CDR2) are obtained from the germline V gene (reference sequence). The V and J ends are trimmed by 1 base and 4 bases, leaving 10 bases between them. The CDR3 regions of human TCRbeta chains were subjected to immunosequencing. Per the original workflow: Repertoire TCRs were checked for matches against a reference library of SARS-CoV-2-specific TCRs that had been generated using the MIRA antigen-specificity platform. Breadth was defined as the fraction of unique TCRs that were SARS-CoV-2-associated, and depth was defined as the fraction of total T cells that were SARS-CoV-2-associated. Using the MIRA data, every spike-specific TCR was mapped to the spike region that the TCR reacted to and assigned to either a CD4 or a CD8 class. Log10-transformed breadth and depth values were compared by one-way ANOVA with Sidak's multiple comparisons tests. This immuneACCESS table, as held by TCRdb, lists in-frame sequences with V and J called but not all clones. Of the missing ones, under half trace to an unresolved V gene in checked studies; the others have no known cause. That table supplies the V and J calls and clone size; D and trimming were determined from the DNA. The sample table records more than 150,000 clones; more than 75% of these occur just once. The ten largest clonotypes hold 0.75% to 1% of the sample.

The label giving this sample's time point can be read as: baseline before first vaccination. The vaccinee samples were drawn from two UK trials, COV001 and COV002, one of which was a single-blind randomized controlled phase 2/3 trial testing AZD1222 (ChAdOx1 nCoV-19) in healthy adults. For TCRbeta chain sequencing, PBMC samples from trial participants were taken at day 0 and at day 28 after the second dose. Points on this clone: The specificity of this receptor is unknown. No quality values exist for individual bases; no much larger clone is one base distant.

The paper as a whole reports these results and caveats: Because no samples from the day 14 peak response were available, repertoires could be characterized only after the peak T cell response. A significant rise in spike-specific TCR breadth and depth was observed after two AZD1222 doses relative to day 0 and relative to MenACWY recipients. Reportedly, almost half of the unique spike-specific TCRs recognized epitopes lying outside the regions that are mutated in the B.1.351 and B.1.1.7 variants. Most participants were white British and females outnumbered males, and the authors suggested that clonal diversity may have been underestimated. The whole spike protein was spanned by vaccine-associated CD4 TCRs, and dominant responses were seen in regions 160-218 and 743-854. In the small 56-69-year group, the increase in depth fell short of significance, most likely because of low power. Conclusions about previously exposed vaccinees are limited, since just 6 or 7 AZD1222 recipients were seropositive for SARS-CoV-2 at baseline.

The source was peripheral blood, collected on day 0 of AZD1222 vaccination. The sequence was collected from an adult in good health. The rearrangement combines TRBV19 with TRBJ1-2, and possibly TRBD1, on 5 matching bases. For the CDR3, the sequence is CASSIAAGLYGYTF. At the DNA level, the sequence is TGTGCCAGTAGTATAGCTGCGGGGCTCTATGGCTACACCTTC.